This record covers a single T cell receptor beta chain. The antigen is undetermined. Other DNA sequences in the sample encode the same CDR3. The sample belongs to a study of long-term antiretroviral therapy in people with HIV. Overall study context: The earliest samples predate the 2015 immediate-ART recommendation by about a decade. General study results and limits: Even long-term ART left TRB diversity below transplant donor controls, despite gains. Controls had broader CDR3 length ranges than HIV repertoires did.

The authors ran the immunoSEQ assay, v3.0, at survey level. Sequencing was performed with immunoSEQ multiplex PCR; in TCRdb, only in-frame clones are kept and a portion is missing. The table includes about 24,000 clones, roughly 80% detected once. This material consisted of unsorted PBMCs, taken 4.4 years after starting antiretroviral therapy. The sequence was obtained from a man aged 30 to 39 with HIV.

The CDR3 nucleotides are TGCGCCAGCAGCTTGGATGGTAACTATGGCTACACCTTC. Its protein is CASSLDGNYGYTF. The genes are TRBV5-1 and TRBJ1-2; no definite D call. The V and J ends lost 0 bases and 1 base respectively, with 4 bases between them. Germline assignment: CDR1 SGHRS and CDR2 YFSETQ. CDR3 length equals 13 residues.